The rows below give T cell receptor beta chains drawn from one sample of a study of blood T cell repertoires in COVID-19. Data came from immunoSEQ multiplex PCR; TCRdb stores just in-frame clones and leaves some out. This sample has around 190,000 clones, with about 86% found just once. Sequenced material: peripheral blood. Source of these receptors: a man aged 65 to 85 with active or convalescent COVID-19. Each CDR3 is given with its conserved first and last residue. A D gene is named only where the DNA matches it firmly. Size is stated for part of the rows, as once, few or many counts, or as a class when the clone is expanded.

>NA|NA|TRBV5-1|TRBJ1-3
TGCGCCAGCAGCTGGACCACAGGCGGTTATGGAAACACCATATATTTT
CASSWTTGGYGNTIYF
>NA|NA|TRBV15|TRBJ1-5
TGTGCCACCAGCAGAGGGGCAGGAGGAAGGAATGAGCCCCAGCATTTT
CATSRGAGGRNEPQHF
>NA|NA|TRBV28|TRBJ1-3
TGTGCCAGCAGTTTAGGAAGCTACGGGGGAAACACCATATATTTT
CASSLGSYGGNTIYF
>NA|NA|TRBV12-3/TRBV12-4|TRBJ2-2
TGTGCCAGCACTGCGACCGGGGAGCTGTTTTTT
CASTATGELFF
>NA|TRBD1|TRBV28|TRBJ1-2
TGTGCCAGCAGTTTTTCCGGGACAGGGGAGTATGGCTACACCTTC
CASSFSGTGEYGYTF
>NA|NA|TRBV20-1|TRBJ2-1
TGCAGTGCTAGTTATTCCGGGAGAGGGTACAATGAGCAGTTCTTC
CSASYSGRGYNEQFF
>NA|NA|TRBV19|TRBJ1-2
TGTGCCAGTAGTTATACGACTACTAACTATGGCTACACCTTC
CASSYTTTNYGYTF
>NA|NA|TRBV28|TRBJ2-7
TGTGCCGCCCTCGCGGCGGGCCCCTACGAGCAGTACTTC
CAALAAGPYEQYF
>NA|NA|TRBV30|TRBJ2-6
TGTGCCTGGAGTGCCTTGGGGGCGGCTGGGGCCAACGTCCTGACTTTC
CAWSALGAAGANVLTF
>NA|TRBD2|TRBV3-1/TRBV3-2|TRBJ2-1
TGTGCCAGCAGCCAAGATAAGACTAGCGGGAGTTTAATCCATGAGCAGTTCTTC
CASSQDKTSGSLIHEQFF
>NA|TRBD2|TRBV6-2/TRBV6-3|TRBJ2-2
TGTGCCAGCAGTTACACCCTACTAGCGGGCGGGAACACCGGGGAGCTGTTTTTT
CASSYTLLAGGNTGELFF
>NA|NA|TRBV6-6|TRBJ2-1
TGTGCCAGCAGTCCCCCCGCCGTTAGGGGTAATGAGCAGTTCTTC
CASSPPAVRGNEQFF
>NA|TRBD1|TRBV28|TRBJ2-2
TGTGCCAGCAGTTTCTACAGGGGGCGCACCGGGGAGCTGTTTTTT
CASSFYRGRTGELFF
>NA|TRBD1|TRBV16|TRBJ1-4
TGTGCCAGCAGCCTGAGGACAGGCGATAATGAAAAACTGTTTTTT
CASSLRTGDNEKLFF
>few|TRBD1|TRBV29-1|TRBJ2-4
TGCAGCATAAACAGGGGCCAGTCAAACATTCAGTACTTC
CSINRGQSNIQYF
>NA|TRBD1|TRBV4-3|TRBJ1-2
TGCGCCAGCAGCCAAGATCCCCCCGGGACAGGGGGTTATGGCTACACCTTC
CASSQDPPGTGGYGYTF